This T cell receptor beta chain was captured by sequencing in a study of cytomegalovirus exposure and HLA in healthy donors. The CDR3 covers 15 residues. Germline V lookup: CDR1 SGHRS, CDR2 YFSETQ. After removal of 1 base from V and 6 bases from J, the junction contained 6 bases not matched to a gene. This PCR relied on a set of 60 Vbeta primers and 13 Jbeta primers. Assay used: immunoSEQ multiplex PCR; TCRdb lists only in-frame clones, some missing. The profile shows about 150,000 clones, roughly 63% of them singletons. The sequenced material came from PBMCs. The V call is TRBV5-1, the J call TRBJ2-1, with 8 bases that match TRBD1. The TCR sequence derives from a woman aged 55-69 years in good health and CMV-seropositive. CDR3 in amino acids: CASSLHQGAFNEQFF. The DNA of the CDR3 is TGCGCCAGCAGCTTGCATCAGGGGGCGTTCAATGAGCAGTTCTTC.